A selection of T cell receptor beta chains follows, all from one sample in a study of blood T cell repertoires in COVID-19. This table comes from immunoSEQ multiplex PCR, and its TCRdb copy is limited to in-frame clones, with some not included. Of tens of thousands of clones detected, 70% to 90% appear once; the ten largest clones hold approximately 4%. Sequencing was performed on peripheral blood. These receptors were collected from a human donor in a cohort sampled during active COVID-19. Each CDR3 is given with its conserved first and last residue. The D gene is left open where the match is weak. The size of a clone is reported for some rows only, either as once, few or many, or as a class for expanded clones.

.,TRBV6-5,TRBJ2-3,.,CASSHSGADTQYF,TGTGCCAGCAGTCATTCAGGGGCAGATACGCAGTATTTT
few,TRBV29-1,TRBJ2-1,TRBD1,CSVEGTGKSYNEQFF,TGCAGCGTTGAAGGGACAGGGAAGTCCTACAATGAGCAGTTCTTC
.,TRBV6-2/TRBV6-3,TRBJ1-2,.,CASSEIQGNYGYTF,TGTGCCAGCAGTGAGATTCAGGGGAACTATGGCTACACCTTC
.,TRBV7-9,TRBJ2-3,TRBD2,CASSSLAGITDTQYF,TGTGCCAGCAGCTCTCTAGCGGGGATCACAGATACGCAGTATTTT
.,TRBV3-1/TRBV3-2,TRBJ1-4,.,CASSQGGLINEKLFF,TGTGCCAGCAGCCAAGGGGGACTGATTAATGAAAAACTGTTTTTT
.,TRBV10-3,TRBJ2-5,.,CAIRGVEETQYF,TGTGCCATCAGGGGAGTGGAAGAGACCCAGTACTTC
.,TRBV6-5,TRBJ2-7,.,CASSIQQGHEQYF,TGTGCCAGCAGCATTCAACAGGGCCACGAGCAGTACTTC
.,TRBV5-4,TRBJ2-5,.,CASSLPDREETQYF,TGTGCCAGCAGCTTGCCTGACAGAGAGGAGACCCAGTACTTC
.,TRBV28,TRBJ2-1,TRBD2,CASSETSGRNEQFF,TGTGCCAGCAGTGAGACCAGCGGGAGAAATGAGCAGTTCTTC
.,TRBV23-1,TRBJ1-1,.,CASSLPREGLYTEAFF,TGCGCCAGCAGTCTCCCACGGGAGGGGCTGTACACTGAAGCTTTCTTT
.,TRBV6-1,TRBJ2-3,.,CASSEAPWAASTDTQYF,TGTGCCAGCAGTGAAGCCCCGTGGGCCGCGAGCACAGATACGCAGTATTTT
.,TRBV9,TRBJ2-3,TRBD2,CASSVGLSGGALSDTQYF,TGTGCCAGCAGCGTAGGTTTGAGCGGGGGGGCCCTTTCAGATACGCAGTATTTT
once,TRBV29-1,TRBJ2-7,.,CSVSYGGQHEQYF,TGCAGCGTAAGTTATGGGGGCCAGCACGAGCAGTACTTC
.,TRBV5-5,TRBJ2-3,.,CASSLMALVSDTQYF,TGTGCCAGCAGCTTGATGGCCTTGGTCTCCGATACGCAGTATTTT
.,TRBV18,TRBJ1-5,.,CASSPGQGLGQPQHF,TGTGCCAGCTCACCAGGCCAGGGTCTGGGTCAGCCCCAGCATTTT
once,TRBV2,TRBJ1-5,TRBD1,CASRLTGYNQPQHF,TGTGCCAGCAGGTTGACAGGGTACAATCAGCCCCAGCATTTT
.,TRBV7-2,TRBJ2-7,TRBD2,CASSLVGGGPDEQYF,TGTGCCAGCAGCTTAGTAGGCGGGGGGCCCGACGAGCAGTACTTC
.,TRBV27,TRBJ2-1,.,CASSSRDYNEQFF,TGTGCCAGCAGTTCCCGGGACTACAATGAGCAGTTCTTC
.,TRBV5-6,TRBJ1-1,.,CASSLGQANTEAFF,TGTGCCAGCAGCTTGGGGCAGGCGAACACTGAAGCTTTCTTT
.,TRBV9,TRBJ2-5,TRBD1,CASSVGTGQETQYF,TGTGCCAGCAGCGTAGGGACAGGGCAAGAGACCCAGTACTTC
medium-sized,TRBV25-1,TRBJ1-4,.,CASSEPRSATNEKLFF,TGTGCCAGCAGTGAACCCCGGTCCGCAACTAATGAAAAACTGTTTTTT
once,TRBV5-6,TRBJ2-5,TRBD2,CASSFDSGENQETQYF,TGTGCCAGCAGCTTCGATAGCGGGGAAAATCAAGAGACCCAGTACTTC